The 8 T cell receptor beta chains below all came from one sample that was sequenced in a study of blood T cell repertoires in COVID-19. This table comes from immunoSEQ multiplex PCR, and its TCRdb copy is limited to in-frame clones, with some not included. This sample has approximately 200,000 clones, with 81% found just once. Source material: PBMCs or T cells enriched from blood (not recorded which). Receptors were obtained from a man aged 35 to 55 who had recovered from COVID-19.

In this sample, this clone turned up a few times. The CDR3 sequence: CASSSLSTGLNTEAFF. The CDR3 DNA reads TGTGCCAGCAGCTCGCTATCAACAGGGTTGAACACTGAAGCTTTCTTT. The chain couples TRBV11-2 to TRBJ1-1; TRBD1 might be the D (6 bases). V lost 4 bases to trimming and J lost 0 bases, with 15 bases between them. CDR1 SGHAT and CDR2 FQNNGV come from the germline V gene. This CDR3 is 16 amino acids long.

This chain uses TRBV5-5 with TRBJ2-1; D is perhaps TRBD2 (5 bases). Trimming shortened V by 0 bases and J by 5 bases, and 21 bases separated the two germline ends. Germline loops: CDR1 SGHKS, CDR2 YYEKEE (reference sequence). The CDR3 sequence is 18 residues long. The CDR3: CASSLGRIRNELDNEQFF. DNA of the CDR3: TGTGCCAGCAGCTTGGGACGGATTCGCAACGAACTAGACAATGAGCAGTTCTTC. The variable domain in full, with the rest retrieved from reference TRBV5-5 and TRBJ2-1, is DAGVTQSPTHLIKTRGQQVTLRCSPISGHKSVSWYQQVLGQGPQFIFQYYEKEERGRGNFPDRFSARQFPNYSSELNVNALLLGDSALYLCASSLGRIRNELDNEQFFGPGTRLTVL.

This clone turned up a few times. The gene calls are TRBV4-1 and TRBJ1-1; D unresolved. V was pared by 0 bases and J by 5 bases, with 10 bases between. This CDR3 spans 14 amino acids. Germline V gene sequence: CDR1 MGHRA, CDR2 YSYEKL. As DNA, the CDR3 is TGCGCCAGCAGCCAAGAAGGCCGGGTAACTGAAGCTTTCTTT. Protein sequence: CASSQEGRVTEAFF.

This chain links TRBV18 with TRBJ1-1; possible D gene TRBD1, 5 bases. Trimming removed 10 bases at V and 0 bases at J, with 12 bases between. CDR3 size: 13 residues. CDR1 KGHSH and CDR2 LQKENI come from the germline V gene. CDR3 residues: CATKEGMNTEAFF. Here the CDR3 DNA reads TGTGCCACCAAGGAGGGGATGAACACTGAAGCTTTCTTT.

CDR3 nucleotide sequence: TGTGCCAGCAGCGTCCCGGGACTCACGGATACGCAGTATTTT. It codes for CASSVPGLTDTQYF. This chain links TRBV5-8 with TRBJ2-3, with D maybe TRBD2 (6 bases). CDR3 length: 14 amino acids. The V and J ends lost 4 bases and 6 bases respectively, with 15 bases between them. CDR1 and CDR2 (germline): SGHTS, YDEGEE.

The rearrangement uses TRBV9 and TRBJ2-7, with D tentatively TRBD2 (5 bases). Germline values: CDR1 SGDLS, CDR2 YYNGEE. V lost 0 bases and J lost 6, with 10 bases in between. The length of the CDR3 is 13 residues. The CDR3 region is CASSVVSVGEQYF. The CDR3 DNA is TGTGCCAGCAGCGTAGTTAGCGTCGGCGAGCAGTACTTC. Drawing the rest from reference TRBV9 and TRBJ2-7, the complete variable domain is DSGVTQTPKHLITATGQRVTLRCSPRSGDLSVYWYQQSLDQGLQFLIQYYNGEERAKGNILERFSAQQFPDLHSELNLSSLELGDSALYFCASSVVSVGEQYFGPGTRLTVT.

This chain uses TRBV19 with TRBJ2-1; D perhaps matches TRBD2 (7 bases). The ends were cut back, 4 bases at V and 6 bases at J, with 13 bases in the middle. This CDR3 comprises 14 residues. Germline CDR1 is LNHDA and CDR2 is SQIVND (reference sequence). The CDR3 sequence is CASSSQRDTNEQFF. DNA of the CDR3: TGTGCCAGTAGTAGCCAGCGGGACACCAATGAGCAGTTCTTC.

This clone is a singleton in its sample. The V and J genes are TRBV2 and TRBJ1-5; D remains ambiguous. The germline V gene encodes CDR1 SNHLY and CDR2 FYNNEI. The length of the CDR3 is 15 residues. V lost 3 bases to trimming and J lost 1 base, with 10 bases between them. The CDR3 coding sequence is TGTGCCAGCAGTGACGAGGGCCTCAGCAATCAGCCCCAGCATTTT. It yields the protein CASSDEGLSNQPQHF.